These 30 T cell receptor beta chains were all obtained from the same sample, sequenced in a study of cytomegalovirus exposure and HLA in healthy donors. The primer mix had 60 Vbeta and 13 Jbeta primers. TCRdb keeps only in-frame clones here, not all; method: immunoSEQ multiplex PCR. The sample holds about 140,000 clones, 70% to 75% seen once. The material sequenced was PBMCs. The receptor set was obtained from a woman aged 25 to 39 in good health and CMV-seronegative.

The chain combines TRBV11-1 with TRBJ2-3; TRBD2 aligns across 14 bases. Unmatched junction bases numbered 5, after V lost 5 bases and J lost 4 bases. Germline V gene lookup returns CDR1 SGHAT and CDR2 FQDESV (reference sequence). This CDR3 spans 16 amino acids. CDR3 bases: TGTGCCAGCAGCCAGGGACTAGCGGGGGAGTCAGATACGCAGTATTTT. This codes for CASSQGLAGESDTQYF.

This clone was recorded a few times. This chain joins TRBV30 and TRBJ1-5; D gene uncertain. Germline CDR1 and CDR2: GTSNPN and SVGIG (reference sequence). V lost 2 bases and J 4 bases, leaving 9 bases between the germline ends. CDR3 length: 13 residues. CDR3 nucleotides: TGTGCCTGGAGTTACCCGGGGAATCAGCCCCAGCATTTT. Translation gives CAWSYPGNQPQHF.

In the case of this clone: A junction end diverges from the germline sequence, so it may reflect a read error. CDR3 residues: CASSLGTVENPGELFF. The CDR3 DNA is TGCGCCAGCAGCTTGGGGACAGTTGAGAACCCCGGGGAGCTGTTTTTT. The rearrangement uses TRBV5-1 and TRBJ2-2, with a weak D call TRBD1 (6 bases). Germline lookup yields CDR1 SGHRS and CDR2 YFSETQ. CDR3 length equals 16 residues.

This clone was found a few times. The chain combines TRBV9 with TRBJ1-1; D unresolved. The CDR3 covers 16 residues. CDR1 is SGDLS and CDR2 is YYNGEE in the germline V gene. Deletions cut 4 bases from V and 2 bases from J, with 18 bases between. CDR3 amino acids: CASSPAGSHGNTEAFF. Written as DNA, the CDR3 is TGTGCCAGCAGCCCCGCGGGGAGCCATGGAAACACTGAAGCTTTCTTT.

The chain employs TRBV28 and TRBJ2-7; D is possibly TRBD1 (5 bases). CDR3 length equals 17 residues. Trimming shortened V by 0 bases and J by 3 bases, and 18 bases separated the two germline ends. Germline values: CDR1 MDHEN, CDR2 SYDVKM. The DNA for the CDR3 is TGTGCCAGCAGTTTATGCCACGACAGCCCAGGCTACTACGAGCAGTACGTC. It translates to CASSLCHDSPGYYEQYV.

This clone was picked up a small number of times. This sequence joins TRBV4-1 and TRBJ2-2; 8 nucleotides agree with TRBD1. The germline gives CDR1 MGHRA, CDR2 YSYEKL. CDR3 length: 15 amino acids. Trimming took 3 bases from V and 5 from J; bases not matched to a gene: 5. Here the CDR3 DNA reads TGCGCCAGCAGCCACGGACAGGGAGAAACCGGGGAGCTGTTTTTT. This encodes CASSHGQGETGELFF.

The chain has TRBV5-1 and TRBJ2-3; D might be TRBD1 (6 bases). CDR3 length: 14 residues. Germline-derived CDR1 and CDR2 are SGHRS and YFSETQ. V lost 2 bases and J lost 6, with 13 bases in between. The CDR3 DNA is TGCGCCAGCAGCTTTGTCTCCCAGGGGGATACGCAGTATTTT. Encoded protein: CASSFVSQGDTQYF.

About this clone: Germline and junction disagree at one end, which may indicate a read error. The chain joins TRBV7-7 to TRBJ2-5; tentative D call: TRBD2 (6 bases). CDR1 and CDR2 (germline): SSHAT, FNYEAQ (reference sequence). The CDR3 length is 15 residues. The CDR3 DNA reads TGTGCTAGCAGCTTAGGAGGGACTTTCCAAGAGACCCAGTACTTC. Encoded protein: CASSLGGTFQETQYF. Combining the CDR3 with reference TRBV7-7 and TRBJ2-5 gives the whole variable domain GAGVSQSPRYKVTKRGQDVTLRCDPISSHATLYWYQQALGQGPEFLTYFNYEAQPDKSGLPSDRFSAERPEGSISTLTIQRTEQRDSAMYRCASSLGGTFQETQYFGPGTRLLVL.

The chain is built from TRBV10-1 and TRBJ2-7; D uncertain. Trimming cost V 0 bases and J 6 bases, with 9 bases left between them. CDR3 length: 13 residues. Germline lookup yields CDR1 WNHNN and CDR2 SYGVQD (reference sequence). The CDR3 bases are TGCGCCAGCAGTGAGTCGTGGGCCCGCGAGCAGTACTTC. This gives the protein CASSESWAREQYF.

There are a few counts of this clone. The rearrangement uses TRBV6-5 and TRBJ1-3; 7 positions agree with TRBD1. The ends lost 5 bases at V and 4 bases at J; junction bases unmatched: 5. CDR3 length: 14 residues. Germline V gives CDR1 MNHEY, CDR2 SVGAGI. This chain's CDR3 is CASSAQGRGNTIYF. The CDR3 coding sequence is TGTGCCAGCAGTGCACAGGGGAGAGGAAACACCATATATTTT.

The table lists this clone with a few counts. The V call is TRBV9, the J call TRBJ2-3, with 7 nucleotides matching TRBD1. The J segment lost 6 bases and the V segment lost 4 bases, leaving 5 bases of the junction unmatched. In germline, CDR1 is SGDLS, CDR2 YYNGEE. CDR3 size: 13 residues. The CDR3 spells CASSKQGTDTQYF. The CDR3 DNA is TGTGCCAGCAGCAAACAGGGGACCGATACGCAGTATTTT.

This clone was detected once. The chain carries TRBV21-1 and TRBJ2-2; TRBD2 is taken as the D call from the table, unchecked against the DNA. TRBV21-1 is a documented pseudogene. This CDR3 is 15 amino acids long. The CDR3 DNA reads as TGTGCCAGCAGCAAACGGGGTGCGGGCACCGGGGAGCTGTTTTTT. Its translation is CASSKRGAGTGELFF.

The chain has TRBV5-1 and TRBJ1-2; TRBD1 aligns across 7 bases. This CDR3 has 16 amino acids. Germline CDR1 reads SGHRS; CDR2 reads YFSETQ. J lost 3 bases, V lost 0 bases, and 8 bases had no gene match. As DNA, the CDR3 is TGCGCCAGCAGCTTGGAACAGGGGAGAAGGGACTATGGCTACACCTTC. Amino acids: CASSLEQGRRDYGYTF. Full variable domain (outside the CDR3, taken from reference TRBV5-1 and TRBJ1-2): KAGVTQTPRYLIKTRGQQVTLSCSPISGHRSVSWYQQTPGQGLQFLFEYFSETQRNKGNFPGRFSGRQFSNSRSEMNVSTLELGDSALYLCASSLEQGRRDYGYTFGSGTRLTVV.

This rearrangement joins TRBV28 to TRBJ1-3; TRBD1 is a possible D gene (5 bases). V gave up 7 bases and J gave up 0 bases, with 13 bases separating them. This CDR3 has 15 residues. Germline V gene sequence: CDR1 MDHEN, CDR2 SYDVKM. CDR3 coding DNA: TGTGCCAGCAAACCCACAGGCTCCTCTGGAAACACCATATATTTT. Its protein is CASKPTGSSGNTIYF.

Regarding this clone: This same CDR3 is encoded by further DNA sequences in the sample. This chain uses TRBV19 with TRBJ2-1, with 9 nucleotides matching TRBD2. Germline V gene sequence: CDR1 LNHDA, CDR2 SQIVND (reference sequence). The CDR3 totals 14 residues. V was pared by 8 bases and J by 3 bases, with 5 bases of the junction left unmatched. The CDR3 DNA is TGTGCCAGTTCCGGCGGGGGGGACTACAATGAGCAGTTCTTC. It specifies CASSGGGDYNEQFF. Variable domain in full (rest from reference TRBV19 and TRBJ2-1): DGGITQSPKYLFRKEGQNVTLSCEQNLNHDAMYWYRQDPGQGLRLIYYSQIVNDFQKGDIAEGYSVSREKKESFPLTVTSAQKNPTAFYLCASSGGGDYNEQFFGPGTRLTVL.

For the CDR3, the DNA is TGTGCCAGCAGTGAAACCCAGGGCAACTATGGCTACACCTTC. Translating it yields CASSETQGNYGYTF. The V call is TRBV2, the J call TRBJ1-2; D may be TRBD1 (5 bases). There are 14 residues in the CDR3. Deletions cut 2 bases from V and 2 bases from J, with 9 bases between. Germline V gene sequence: CDR1 SNHLY, CDR2 FYNNEI.

Regarding this clone: The identical CDR3 is also encoded by other nucleotide sequences in the sample. The chain carries TRBV5-4 and TRBJ2-5; 8 bases fit TRBD2. The CDR3 totals 18 residues. The J segment lost 1 base and the V segment lost 6 bases, leaving 17 bases of the junction unmatched. CDR1 is SGHNT and CDR2 is YYREEE in the germline V gene (reference sequence). CDR3 sequence: CASTHLPGRGGLQETQYF. DNA for the CDR3: TGTGCCAGCACCCACCTTCCGGGACGCGGGGGGCTCCAAGAGACCCAGTACTTC.

The chain uses TRBV4-1 and TRBJ2-1; TRBD2 matches 8 bases. The V gene's germline CDR1 is MGHRA and CDR2 YSYEKL. V trimming: 1 base; J trimming: 1 base; junction bases outside the gene matches: 3. This CDR3 is built from 16 residues. The CDR3 is CASSQVAGQSYNEQFF. CDR3 coding DNA: TGCGCCAGCAGCCAAGTAGCGGGGCAATCCTACAATGAGCAGTTCTTC.

V and J are TRBV5-1 and TRBJ2-5; 8 nucleotides match TRBD1. With the DNA end fitting TRBJ2-7 better, the J assignment may be wrong. Germline V lookup: CDR1 SGHRS, CDR2 YFSETQ. The CDR3 consists of 16 residues. The CDR3 coding sequence is TGCGCCAGCAGCTTGGGACCGGCAGGGGGCGCAGGCGAGCAGTACTTC. Translated: CASSLGPAGGAGEQYF.

The chain links TRBV28 to TRBJ1-3, with 7 bases aligning to TRBD1. V shed 8 bases and J 0 bases; nucleotides not matched to a gene: 10. The CDR3 has 16 amino acids. Germline V gives CDR1 MDHEN, CDR2 SYDVKM. As DNA, the CDR3 is TGTGCCAGCGGCGAGGGGACAGCGCTCTCTGGAAACACCATATATTTT. Translated, it gives CASGEGTALSGNTIYF.

In its sample, this clone was seen a few times. The rearrangement links TRBV23-1 to TRBJ1-1; no clear D gene. TRBV23-1 is marked as an open reading frame, function uncertain. The CDR3 consists of 15 residues. V dropped 4 bases and J dropped 3 bases, with 15 bases sitting between them. CDR3 loop: CASSPRVCEDTEAFF. Here the CDR3 DNA reads TGCGCCAGCAGTCCGAGGGTGTGTGAAGACACTGAAGCTTTCTTT.

The rearrangement joins TRBV9 to TRBJ1-2; D gene unclear. From germline, CDR1 is SGDLS and CDR2 YYNGEE. The length of the CDR3 is 13 residues. V lost 1 base and J 2 bases, leaving 6 bases between the germline ends. CDR3 nucleotides: TGTGCCAGCAGCGTATCCAGGAACTATGGCTACACCTTC. It yields the protein CASSVSRNYGYTF.

DNA for the CDR3: TGTGCCATCAGTGATGGGGGGGACATGGACACTGAAGCTTTCTTT. Translation: CAISDGGDMDTEAFF. The J gene is TRBJ1-1, the V gene TRBV10-3; perhaps TRBD1 as D (6 bases). This CDR3 spans 15 amino acids. The germline gives CDR1 ENHRY, CDR2 SYGVKD. Trimming stripped 3 bases from V and 3 bases from J, with 14 bases between.

The genes are TRBV6-5 and TRBJ1-2, with D possibly TRBD1 on 6 matching bases. The V end was cut by 2 bases, the J end by 7 bases, with 8 bases between. CDR1 MNHEY and CDR2 SVGAGI come from the germline V gene. The CDR3 is 12 residues long. CDR3 amino acids: CASSYPRGGYTF. Written as DNA, the CDR3 is TGTGCCAGCAGTTACCCCAGGGGTGGCTACACCTTC.

The V call is TRBV7-2, the J call TRBJ2-2, with TRBD2 identical over 14 bases. The CDR3 is 18 amino acids. V shed 6 bases and J 3 bases; nucleotides not matched to a gene: 9. Per the germline V gene, CDR1 is SGHTA and CDR2 is FQGNSA. The CDR3 DNA is TGTGCCAGCAGTTACCCGTTGGGACTAGCGGGAGACACCGGGGAGCTGTTTTTT. Protein: CASSYPLGLAGDTGELFF.

The rearrangement joins TRBV7-9 to TRBJ2-2, with 8 bases identical to TRBD2. The J segment lost 5 bases and the V segment lost 5 bases, leaving 7 bases of the junction unmatched. The CDR3 is 15 amino acids. Germline loops: CDR1 SEHNR, CDR2 FQNEAQ (reference sequence). CDR3 amino acids: CASSKGLAGTGELFF. CDR3 DNA: TGTGCCAGCAGCAAAGGGCTAGCGGGTACCGGGGAGCTGTTTTTT.

This clone occurred a few times. The genes are TRBV18 and TRBJ2-3, with D possibly being TRBD2 (5 bases). V was trimmed by 4 bases and J by 2 bases, leaving 13 bases between them. In germline, CDR1 is KGHSH, CDR2 LQKENI. CDR3 length: 15 residues. CDR3 in amino acids: CASSQDYLTTDTQYF. The CDR3 DNA reads TGTGCCAGCTCACAAGACTATCTAACCACAGATACGCAGTATTTT.

The chain joins TRBV19 to TRBJ1-1; 10 bases match TRBD1. CDR1 is LNHDA and CDR2 is SQIVND in the germline V gene (reference sequence). Trimming at V came to 6 bases and at J to 4 bases, leaving 8 bases not matched to a gene. This CDR3 spans 15 amino acids. The CDR3 DNA reads TGTGCCAGTAGGACTACCGGGACAGGGGTCACTGAAGCTTTCTTT. This gives the protein CASRTTGTGVTEAFF.

The CDR3 DNA reads as TGCGCCAGCAGCTTGCAGGGGACCACTGAAGCTTTCTTT. Amino acid sequence: CASSLQGTTEAFF. The chain links TRBV5-1 to TRBJ1-1; TRBD1 is a possible D gene (6 bases). The V and J ends lost 1 base and 4 bases respectively, with 8 bases between them. This CDR3 has 13 amino acids. Germline loops: CDR1 SGHRS, CDR2 YFSETQ.

Remarks on this clone: The same CDR3 arises from other DNA sequences in this sample as well. This chain uses TRBV7-3 with TRBJ2-5; 10 nucleotides agree with TRBD2. The V gene's germline CDR1 is SGHTA and CDR2 FQGTGA. The CDR3 loop spans 14 amino acids. The V gene end was trimmed by 5 bases and the J gene end by 5 bases; junction bases not matched to a gene: 5. CDR3: CASSLSGGQETQYF. CDR3 in DNA: TGTGCCAGCAGCCTTAGCGGGGGGCAGGAGACCCAGTACTTC.